The entry below gives a single TCR beta chain sequence along with its context. This sample is part of a study of CD8 T cells in Susac syndrome. The length of the CDR3 is 14 residues. Per germline, CDR1 MNHEY and CDR2 SVGEGT. The J segment lost 1 base and the V segment lost 9 bases, leaving 9 bases of the junction unmatched. In contrast to the negatively isolated CD8+ and CD4+ T cells, TEMRA cells were FACS-enriched. cDNA came from approximately 0.5 to 1 ug RNA primed by random hexamers. The amplification used immunoSEQ multiplex PCR on TCR beta CDR3; it spanned 54 Vbeta and 13 Jbeta. TCRdb recomputed calls from the immunoSEQ multiplex PCR reads with MiXCR, one row per CDR3 protein. The profile covers 95,000 to 150,000 distinct CDR3 sequences, with 94% appearing a single time and around 0.1% taken by the ten largest.

The sample consisted of CD4+ T cells from PBMCs. This clonotype was obtained from a human donor in good health. The rearrangement uses TRBV6-2 or TRBV6-3 and TRBJ2-7, with 7 bases that match TRBD2. The CDR3 DNA is TGTGCCAGTACTAGCGCAGCCTCTTCCTACGAGCAGTACTTC. Amino acids: CASTSAASSYEQYF.